Below, 10 T cell receptor beta chains from the same sample are listed, as sequenced in a study of T-cell memory formation after mild COVID-19. TCRdb re-derived calls from the 5' RACE reads in MiXCR, one entry per CDR3 protein. The repertoire consists of roughly 340,000 distinct CDR3 sequences, with more than 20% occurring once and the leading ten covering around 20%. The sequencing sample was made of PBMCs or a T cell subset sorted from them (not recorded which). The receptor source for this set is a man between 18 and 29 years old who had mild COVID-19 (a few samples of this study predate the infection). Cell type and time point are not known.

V and J are TRBV6-5 and TRBJ1-6; a possible D gene is TRBD1 (6 bases). The CDR3 contains 15 residues. V lost 2 bases and J lost 8, with 13 bases in between. Germline V gene lookup returns CDR1 MNHEY and CDR2 SVGAGI. This CDR3 reads CASSYGGLRDSPLHF. In DNA form, the CDR3 reads TGTGCCAGCAGTTACGGGGGCCTCAGAGATTCACCCCTCCACTTT.

V gene TRBV7-2 combines with J gene TRBJ1-1; no clear D. Germline V gives CDR1 SGHTA, CDR2 FQGNSA. This CDR3 comprises 11 residues. V lost 5 bases, J lost 11 bases, and 12 bases lay in between. The CDR3 DNA sequence: TGTGCCAGCAGCGTAGGACTGAGGGCTTTCTTT. Translating gives CASSVGLRAFF. The full variable domain, its missing parts supplied by reference TRBV7-2 and TRBJ1-1, is GAGVSQSPSNKVTEKGKDVELRCDPISGHTALYWYRQSLGQGLEFLIYFQGNSAPDKSGLPSDRFSAERTGGSVSTLTIQRTQQEDSAVYLCASSVGLRAFFGQGTRLTVV.

This clonotype was seen many times. The J gene is TRBJ2-1, the V gene TRBV5-4; the D gene could be TRBD1 or TRBD2 (6 bases each). Deletions cut 5 bases from V and 1 base from J, with 13 bases between. Germline CDR1 and CDR2: SGHNT and YYREEE (reference sequence). The CDR3 length is 15 residues. The CDR3 DNA reads TGTGCCAGCAGGAGGGGGGCCAGTTCCTACAATGAGCAGTTCTTC. Translated, it gives CASRRGASSYNEQFF.

This chain's CDR3 is CASSFSRGLSYGYTF. Written as DNA, the CDR3 is TGCGCCAGCAGCTTCTCCCGGGGCCTCTCTTATGGCTACACCTTC. The chain couples TRBV5-1 to TRBJ1-2, with D maybe TRBD1 (5 bases). The CDR3 length is 15 residues. CDR1 and CDR2 (germline): SGHRS, YFSETQ. V lost 2 bases and J lost 5, with 16 bases in between.

Only a few counts were recorded for this clonotype. The V gene is TRBV24-1, the J gene TRBJ2-1, with D possibly matching TRBD2 (5 bases). The V gene's germline CDR1 is KGHDR and CDR2 SFDVKD. The CDR3 runs 17 residues. Trimming stripped 2 bases from V and 5 bases from J, with 18 bases between. CDR3 nucleotides: TGTGCCACCAGTGATTCTCCGGGGTCAAGCCCACACAATGAGCAGTTCTTC. Translating it yields CATSDSPGSSPHNEQFF.

There are a few counts of this clonotype. V usage is TRBV7-2 and J usage is TRBJ1-2; unclear D gene. Germline CDR1 and CDR2: SGHTA and FQGNSA. This CDR3 is 13 amino acids long. The germline V and J ends were trimmed by 1 base and 6 bases, with 9 bases remaining between them. The CDR3 region is CASSLDLGDGYTF. The DNA of the CDR3 is TGTGCCAGCAGCTTAGATCTCGGGGATGGCTACACCTTC.

The gene calls are TRBV10-3 and TRBJ2-7; either TRBD1 or TRBD2 may supply D (5 bases each). V shed 3 bases and J shed 0 bases, with 18 bases lying between them. CDR1 is ENHRY and CDR2 is SYGVKD in the germline V gene. The CDR3 contains 17 residues. This CDR3 is CAISESTAGTPSYEQYF. The CDR3 DNA reads TGTGCCATCAGTGAATCAACTGCAGGGACCCCCTCCTACGAGCAGTACTTC.

This clonotype was detected many times. The V call is TRBV12-3 or TRBV12-4, the J call TRBJ2-6, with 7 bases that match TRBD2. Trimming removed 7 bases from V and 1 base from J; junction bases left unmatched: 4. The CDR3 consists of 15 residues. The CDR3 spells CASNLGGSGANVLTF. The CDR3 DNA reads TGTGCCAGCAACTTGGGAGGGTCTGGGGCCAACGTCCTGACTTTC.

V is TRBV19 and J is TRBJ2-5; D remains unclear. Germline V lookup: CDR1 LNHDA, CDR2 SQIVND (reference sequence). CDR3 length: 12 amino acids. Between the trimmed V and J ends, which lost 4 bases and 9 bases, there was a span of 12 bases. CDR3 sequence (DNA): TGTGCCAGTAGTACCGTTGGATCGGCCCAGTACTTC. Encoded protein: CASSTVGSAQYF.

The rearrangement uses TRBV4-3 and TRBJ2-7, with a weak D call TRBD2 (7 bases). V was cut by 0 bases and J by 7 bases, with 16 bases left in between. The CDR3 has 15 amino acids. Germline CDR1 reads LGHNA; CDR2 reads YSLEER. The CDR3 spells CASSQDGGAPGEQYF. The CDR3 bases are TGCGCCAGCAGCCAAGATGGGGGGGCGCCTGGTGAGCAGTACTTC.